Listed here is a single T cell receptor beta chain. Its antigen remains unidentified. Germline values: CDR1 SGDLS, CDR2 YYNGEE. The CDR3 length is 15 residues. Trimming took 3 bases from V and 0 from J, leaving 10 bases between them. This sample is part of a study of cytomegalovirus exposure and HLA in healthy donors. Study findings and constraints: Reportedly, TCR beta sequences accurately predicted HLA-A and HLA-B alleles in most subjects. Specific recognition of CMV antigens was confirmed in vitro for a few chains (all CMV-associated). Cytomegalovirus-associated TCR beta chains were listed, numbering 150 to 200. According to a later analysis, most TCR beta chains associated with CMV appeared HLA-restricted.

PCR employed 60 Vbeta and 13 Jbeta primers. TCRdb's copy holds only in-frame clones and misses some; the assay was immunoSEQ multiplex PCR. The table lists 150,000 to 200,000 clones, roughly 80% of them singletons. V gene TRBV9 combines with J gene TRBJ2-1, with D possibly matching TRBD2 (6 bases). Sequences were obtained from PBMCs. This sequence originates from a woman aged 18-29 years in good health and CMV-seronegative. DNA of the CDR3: TGTGCCAGCAGCGGGGGGGAGTTCTCCTACAATGAGCAGTTCTTC. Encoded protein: CASSGGEFSYNEQFF.